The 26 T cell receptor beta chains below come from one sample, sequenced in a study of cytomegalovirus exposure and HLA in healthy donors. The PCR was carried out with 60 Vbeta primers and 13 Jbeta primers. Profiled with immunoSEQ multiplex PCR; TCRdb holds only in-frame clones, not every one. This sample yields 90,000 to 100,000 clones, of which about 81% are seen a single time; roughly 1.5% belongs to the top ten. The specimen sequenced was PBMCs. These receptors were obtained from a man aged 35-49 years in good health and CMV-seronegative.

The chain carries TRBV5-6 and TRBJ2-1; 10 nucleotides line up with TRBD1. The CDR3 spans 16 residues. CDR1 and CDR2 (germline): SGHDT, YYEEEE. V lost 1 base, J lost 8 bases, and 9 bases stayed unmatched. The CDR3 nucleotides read TGTGCCAGCAGCTTGACAGGGACAGGGGATTGGGATGAGCAGTTCTTC. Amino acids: CASSLTGTGDWDEQFF.

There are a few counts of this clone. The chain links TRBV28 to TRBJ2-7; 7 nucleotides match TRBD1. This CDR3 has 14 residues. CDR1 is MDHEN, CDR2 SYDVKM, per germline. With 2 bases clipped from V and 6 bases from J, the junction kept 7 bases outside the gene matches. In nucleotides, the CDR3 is TGTGCCAGCAGTTTAGCAGGGGGTTCTGGCGAGCAGTACTTC. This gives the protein CASSLAGGSGEQYF.

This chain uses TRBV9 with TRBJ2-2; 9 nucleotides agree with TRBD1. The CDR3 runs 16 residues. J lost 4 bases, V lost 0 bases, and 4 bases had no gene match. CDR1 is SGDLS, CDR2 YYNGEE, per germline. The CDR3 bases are TGTGCCAGCAGCGTAGGACAGGGGGTACTCACCGGGGAGCTGTTTTTT. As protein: CASSVGQGVLTGELFF.

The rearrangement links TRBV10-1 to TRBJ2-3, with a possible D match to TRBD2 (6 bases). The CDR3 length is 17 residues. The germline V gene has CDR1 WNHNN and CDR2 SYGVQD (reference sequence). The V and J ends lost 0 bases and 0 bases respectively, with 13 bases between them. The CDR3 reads CASSESGLGPSTDTQYF. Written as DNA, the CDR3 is TGCGCCAGCAGTGAGTCGGGACTTGGACCTAGCACAGATACGCAGTATTTT.

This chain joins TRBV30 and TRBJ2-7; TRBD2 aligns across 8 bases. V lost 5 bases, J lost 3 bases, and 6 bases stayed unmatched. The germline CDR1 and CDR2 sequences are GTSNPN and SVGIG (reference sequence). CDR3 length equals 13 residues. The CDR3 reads CAWETSGGYEQYF. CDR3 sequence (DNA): TGTGCCTGGGAGACAAGCGGGGGCTACGAGCAGTACTTC.

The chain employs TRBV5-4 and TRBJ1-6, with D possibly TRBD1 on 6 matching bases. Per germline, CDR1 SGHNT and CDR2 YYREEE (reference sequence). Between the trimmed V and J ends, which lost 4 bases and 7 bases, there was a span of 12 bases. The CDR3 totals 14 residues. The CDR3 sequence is CASSLQGFNSPLHF. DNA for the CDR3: TGTGCCAGCAGCCTACAGGGTTTCAATTCACCCCTCCACTTT.

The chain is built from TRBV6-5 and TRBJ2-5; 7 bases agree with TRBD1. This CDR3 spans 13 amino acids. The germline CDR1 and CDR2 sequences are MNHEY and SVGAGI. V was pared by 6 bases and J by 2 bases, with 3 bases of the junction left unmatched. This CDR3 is CASRSDRQETQYF. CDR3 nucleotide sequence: TGTGCCAGCAGATCGGACAGGCAAGAGACCCAGTACTTC.

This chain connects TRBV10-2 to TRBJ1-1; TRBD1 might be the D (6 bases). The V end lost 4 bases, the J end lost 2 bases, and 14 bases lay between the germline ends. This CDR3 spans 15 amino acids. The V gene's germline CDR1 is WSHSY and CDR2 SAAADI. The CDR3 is CASSGLTGANTEAFF. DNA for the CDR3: TGCGCCAGCAGTGGCCTGACAGGCGCTAACACTGAAGCTTTCTTT.

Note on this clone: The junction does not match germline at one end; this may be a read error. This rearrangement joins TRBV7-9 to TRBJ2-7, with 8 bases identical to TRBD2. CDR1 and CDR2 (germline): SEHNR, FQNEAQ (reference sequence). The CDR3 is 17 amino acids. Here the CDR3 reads CSSSFREGFGSSYEQYF. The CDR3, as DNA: TGTTCCAGCAGCTTCCGGGAGGGATTCGGGAGCTCCTACGAGCAGTACTTC.

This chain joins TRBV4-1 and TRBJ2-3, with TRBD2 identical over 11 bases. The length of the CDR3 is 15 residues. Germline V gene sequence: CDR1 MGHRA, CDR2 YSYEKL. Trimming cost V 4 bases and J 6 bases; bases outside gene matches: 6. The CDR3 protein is CASSLAGGPGDTQYF. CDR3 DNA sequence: TGCGCCAGCAGCCTAGCGGGGGGGCCGGGGGATACGCAGTATTTT.

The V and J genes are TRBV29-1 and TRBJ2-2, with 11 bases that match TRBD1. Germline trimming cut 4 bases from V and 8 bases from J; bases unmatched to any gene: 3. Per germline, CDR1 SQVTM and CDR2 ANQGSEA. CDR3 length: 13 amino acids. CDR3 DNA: TGCAGCGTTGTTGGGACAGGGGGTGGGGAGCTGTTTTTT. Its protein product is CSVVGTGGGELFF.

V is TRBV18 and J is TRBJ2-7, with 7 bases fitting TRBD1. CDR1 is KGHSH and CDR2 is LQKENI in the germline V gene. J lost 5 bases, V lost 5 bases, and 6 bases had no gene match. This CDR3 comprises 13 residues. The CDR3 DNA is TGTGCCAGCTCAACCACAGGGGTGGACGAGCAGTACTTC. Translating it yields CASSTTGVDEQYF.

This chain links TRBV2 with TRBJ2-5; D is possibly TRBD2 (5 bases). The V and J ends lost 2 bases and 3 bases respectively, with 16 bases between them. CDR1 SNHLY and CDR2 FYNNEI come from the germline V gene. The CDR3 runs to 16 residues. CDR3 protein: CASSEPRTSGKETQYF. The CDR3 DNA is TGTGCCAGCAGTGAACCCCGGACGAGCGGAAAAGAGACCCAGTACTTC.

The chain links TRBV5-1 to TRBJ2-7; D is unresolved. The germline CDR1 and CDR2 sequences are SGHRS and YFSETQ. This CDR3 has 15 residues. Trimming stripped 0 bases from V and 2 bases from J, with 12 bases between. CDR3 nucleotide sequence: TGCGCCAGCAGCTTGGCTGTGGAGATGACCTACGAGCAGTACTTC. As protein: CASSLAVEMTYEQYF.

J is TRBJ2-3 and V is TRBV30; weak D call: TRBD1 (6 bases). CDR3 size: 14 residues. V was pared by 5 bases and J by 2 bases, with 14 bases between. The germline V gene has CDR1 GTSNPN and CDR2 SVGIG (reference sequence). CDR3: CAWGQGQSTDTQYF. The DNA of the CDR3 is TGTGCCTGGGGCCAAGGACAGTCCACAGATACGCAGTATTTT.

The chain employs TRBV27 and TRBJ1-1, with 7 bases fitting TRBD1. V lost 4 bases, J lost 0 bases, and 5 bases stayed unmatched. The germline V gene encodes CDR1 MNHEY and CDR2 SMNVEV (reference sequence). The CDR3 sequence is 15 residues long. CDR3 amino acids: CASSSGQYLNTEAFF. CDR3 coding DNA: TGTGCCAGCAGTTCGGGACAGTATCTGAACACTGAAGCTTTCTTT.

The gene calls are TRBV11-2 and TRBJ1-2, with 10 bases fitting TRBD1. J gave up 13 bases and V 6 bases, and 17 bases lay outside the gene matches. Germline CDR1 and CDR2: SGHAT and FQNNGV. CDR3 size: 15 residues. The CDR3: CASSNMGDRGSWLTF. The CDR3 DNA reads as TGTGCCAGCAGTAACATGGGGGACAGGGGTTCGTGGCTCACCTTC. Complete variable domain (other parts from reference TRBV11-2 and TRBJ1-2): EAGVAQSPRYKIIEKRQSVAFWCNPISGHATLYWYQQILGQGPKLLIQFQNNGVVDDSQLPKDRFSAERLKGVDSTLKIQPAKLEDSAVYLCASSNMGDRGSWLTFGSGTRLTVV.

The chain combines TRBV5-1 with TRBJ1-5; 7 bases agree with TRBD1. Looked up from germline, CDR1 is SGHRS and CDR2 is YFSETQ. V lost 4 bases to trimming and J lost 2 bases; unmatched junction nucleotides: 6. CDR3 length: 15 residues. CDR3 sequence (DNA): TGCGCCAGCAGCCCCGGGACAGAGGGCAATCAGCCCCAGCATTTT. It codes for CASSPGTEGNQPQHF.

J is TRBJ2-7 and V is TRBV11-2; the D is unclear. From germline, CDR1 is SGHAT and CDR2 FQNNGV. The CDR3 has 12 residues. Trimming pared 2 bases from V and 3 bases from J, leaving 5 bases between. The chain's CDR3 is CASSLNIYEQYF. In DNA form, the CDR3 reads TGTGCCAGCAGCTTAAACATCTACGAGCAGTACTTC.

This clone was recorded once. CDR3 in amino acids: CASSLSGTGRNTEAFF. CDR3 bases: TGTGCCAGCAGTTTATCGGGGACAGGGAGGAACACTGAAGCTTTCTTT. This rearrangement joins TRBV27 to TRBJ1-1, with 9 positions matching TRBD1. Germline CDR1 and CDR2: MNHEY and SMNVEV (reference sequence). The CDR3 loop spans 16 amino acids. V dropped 0 bases and J dropped 1; count of bases not matched to a gene: 3.

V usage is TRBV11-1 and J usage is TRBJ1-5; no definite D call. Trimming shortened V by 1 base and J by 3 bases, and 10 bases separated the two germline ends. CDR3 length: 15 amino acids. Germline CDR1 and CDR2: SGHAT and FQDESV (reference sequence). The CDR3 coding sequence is TGTGCCAGCAGCTTAGGGAGAGGGCCCAATCAGCCCCAGCATTTT. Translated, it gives CASSLGRGPNQPQHF.

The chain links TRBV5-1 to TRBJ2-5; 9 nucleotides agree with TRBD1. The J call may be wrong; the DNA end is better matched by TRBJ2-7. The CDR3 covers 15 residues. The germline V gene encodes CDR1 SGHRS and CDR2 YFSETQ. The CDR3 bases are TGCGCCAGCAGACTGTTGGAGGACAGGGGCTACGAGCAGTACTTC. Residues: CASRLLEDRGYEQYF.

CDR3 loop: CASSLWTRVDEQYF. The CDR3 coding sequence is TGTGCCAGCAGCTTGTGGACTAGAGTCGACGAGCAGTACTTC. The chain joins TRBV5-4 to TRBJ2-7, with 7 bases fitting TRBD2. The CDR3 runs 14 residues. The germline gives CDR1 SGHNT, CDR2 YYREEE (reference sequence). Germline trimming cut 1 base from V and 5 bases from J; bases unmatched to any gene: 6.

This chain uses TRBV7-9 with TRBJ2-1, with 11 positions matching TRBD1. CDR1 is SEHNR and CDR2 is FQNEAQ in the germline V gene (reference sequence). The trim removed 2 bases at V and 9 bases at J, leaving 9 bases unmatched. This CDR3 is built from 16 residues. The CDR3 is CASSLTGQGASSEQFF. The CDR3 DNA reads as TGTGCCAGCAGCTTAACCGGACAGGGGGCATCAAGTGAGCAGTTCTTC.

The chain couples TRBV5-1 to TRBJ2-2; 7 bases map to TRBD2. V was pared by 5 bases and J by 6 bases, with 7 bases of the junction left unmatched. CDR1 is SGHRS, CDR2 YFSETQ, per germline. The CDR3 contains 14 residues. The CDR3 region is CASRRTREAGELFF. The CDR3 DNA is TGCGCCAGCAGGCGGACTAGGGAGGCCGGGGAGCTGTTTTTT. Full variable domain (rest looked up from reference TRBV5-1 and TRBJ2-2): KAGVTQTPRYLIKTRGQQVTLSCSPISGHRSVSWYQQTPGQGLQFLFEYFSETQRNKGNFPGRFSGRQFSNSRSEMNVSTLELGDSALYLCASRRTREAGELFFGEGSRLTVL.

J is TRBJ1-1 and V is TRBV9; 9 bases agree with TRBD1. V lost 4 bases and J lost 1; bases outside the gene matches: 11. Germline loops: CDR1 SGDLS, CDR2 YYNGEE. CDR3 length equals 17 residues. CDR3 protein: CASSLRQGVVGNTEAFF. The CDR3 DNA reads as TGTGCCAGCAGCTTAAGACAGGGGGTGGTGGGGAACACTGAAGCTTTCTTT.